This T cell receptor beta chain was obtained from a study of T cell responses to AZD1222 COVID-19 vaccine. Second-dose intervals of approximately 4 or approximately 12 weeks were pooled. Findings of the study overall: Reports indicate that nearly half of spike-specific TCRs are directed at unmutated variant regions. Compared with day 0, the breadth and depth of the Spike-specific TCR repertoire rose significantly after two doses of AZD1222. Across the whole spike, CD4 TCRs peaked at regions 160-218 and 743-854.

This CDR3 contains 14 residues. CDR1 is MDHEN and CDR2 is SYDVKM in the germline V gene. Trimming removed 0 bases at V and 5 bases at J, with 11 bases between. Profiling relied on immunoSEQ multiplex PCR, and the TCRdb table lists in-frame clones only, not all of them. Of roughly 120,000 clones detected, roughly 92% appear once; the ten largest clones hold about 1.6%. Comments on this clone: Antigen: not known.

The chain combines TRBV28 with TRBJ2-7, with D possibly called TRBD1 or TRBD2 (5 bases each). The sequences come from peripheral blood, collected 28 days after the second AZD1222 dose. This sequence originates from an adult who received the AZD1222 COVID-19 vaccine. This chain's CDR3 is CASSLWGDRDEQYF. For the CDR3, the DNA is TGTGCCAGCAGTTTATGGGGGGATCGGGACGAGCAGTACTTC.